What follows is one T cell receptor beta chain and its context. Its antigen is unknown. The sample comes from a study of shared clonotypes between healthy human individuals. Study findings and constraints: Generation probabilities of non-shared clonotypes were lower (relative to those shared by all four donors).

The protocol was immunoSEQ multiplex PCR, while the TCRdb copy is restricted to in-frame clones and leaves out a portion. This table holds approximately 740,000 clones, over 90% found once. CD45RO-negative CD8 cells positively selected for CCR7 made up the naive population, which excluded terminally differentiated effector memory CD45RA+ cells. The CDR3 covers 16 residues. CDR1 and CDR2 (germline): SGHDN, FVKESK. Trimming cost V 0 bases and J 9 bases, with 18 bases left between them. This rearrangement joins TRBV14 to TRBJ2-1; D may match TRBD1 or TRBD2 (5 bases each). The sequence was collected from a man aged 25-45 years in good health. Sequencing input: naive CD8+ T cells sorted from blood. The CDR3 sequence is CASSQEGRGYESEQFF. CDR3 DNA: TGTGCCAGCAGCCAAGAGGGGCGCGGGTACGAGTCTGAGCAGTTCTTC.